Listed below are T cell receptor beta chains from one sample, sequenced in a study of beta chain features in type 1 diabetes. Some clones are missing from TCRdb's copy, which holds only in-frame ones; the method was immunoSEQ multiplex PCR. Of around 290,000 clones listed, around 7.3% are singletons. What was sequenced was central memory CD4+ T cells from blood. The receptor set was obtained from a young woman in good health. CDR3s include the opening cysteine and the closing phenylalanine or tryptophan. A D gene is named only where the DNA matches it firmly. Only some rows state a clone size, as once, few, many or a class for expanded clones.

.	TRBV4-1	TRBJ2-6	TRBD1	TGCGCCAGCAGCCAGACAGGGGTCTCTGGGGCCAACGTCCTGACTTTC	CASSQTGVSGANVLTF
.	TRBV9	TRBJ2-3	.	TGTGCCAGCAGCGCAGGACAGAGCACAGATACGCAGTATTTT	CASSAGQSTDTQYF
many	TRBV28	TRBJ1-1	.	TGTGCCAGCAGTCCATGGGGGGAGTACAGCACTGAAGCTTTCTTT	CASSPWGEYSTEAFF
few	TRBV7-9	TRBJ1-5	.	TGTGCCAGCAGCTTAGGGTATCAGCCCCAGCATTTT	CASSLGYQPQHF
few	TRBV4-3	TRBJ1-4	TRBD1	TGCGCCAGCAGCCAAGAACGTACAGGGGGAAAACTGTTTTTT	CASSQERTGGKLFF
.	TRBV28	TRBJ2-1	TRBD2	TGTGCCACCAGGTCCCAGCGGGGGGCTATGGAGAAGTTCTTC	CATRSQRGAMEKFF
few	TRBV7-9	TRBJ2-7	.	TGTGCCAGCAGTTCCTCGGGGCCAGGAGAGCAGTACTTC	CASSSSGPGEQYF
few	TRBV5-1	TRBJ2-5	.	TGCGCCAGCAGCTACAGAGAGACCCAGTACTTC	CASSYRETQYF
few	TRBV9	TRBJ2-3	.	TGTGCCAGCAGCGTAGGGGGTGGGCCGGGCACAGATACGCAGTATTTT	CASSVGGGPGTDTQYF
few	TRBV7-2	TRBJ2-5	TRBD2	TGTGCCAGCAGCTATAGCGGGGGGTTCTCAGAGACCCAGTACTTC	CASSYSGGFSETQYF
few	TRBV7-8	TRBJ2-5	.	TGTGCCAGCGGTATCGAGACCCAGTACTTC	CASGIETQYF
.	TRBV7-2	TRBJ2-5	.	TGTGCCAGCAGCTTAGTGACTTCGGAGACCCAGTACTTC	CASSLVTSETQYF
.	TRBV6-5	TRBJ2-2	.	TGTGCCAGCAGTGAAGCGCTGGGCGGGGAGCTGTTTTTT	CASSEALGGELFF
.	TRBV5-6	TRBJ1-1	TRBD1	TGTGCCAGCAGCTTGGCCTTAGGGACAGGGGATGAAGCTTTCTTT	CASSLALGTGDEAFF
.	TRBV29-1	TRBJ1-2	.	TGCAGCGCCCTCGGCCGGACAGACGACTATGGCTACACCTTC	CSALGRTDDYGYTF
few	TRBV30	TRBJ2-3	.	TGTGCCTGGAGGGGTGCGGTCCGGCGGGATACGCAGTATTTT	CAWRGAVRRDTQYF
many	TRBV4-3	TRBJ1-4	.	TGCGCCAGCAGCCAAGATGGAAGAGGGGATAATGAAAAACTGTTTTTT	CASSQDGRGDNEKLFF
many	TRBV21-1	TRBJ2-1	.	TGTGCCAGCAGCAAAGCAGTGCGACCGATCGACCGGATCAATGAGCAGTTCTTC	CASSKAVRPIDRINEQFF